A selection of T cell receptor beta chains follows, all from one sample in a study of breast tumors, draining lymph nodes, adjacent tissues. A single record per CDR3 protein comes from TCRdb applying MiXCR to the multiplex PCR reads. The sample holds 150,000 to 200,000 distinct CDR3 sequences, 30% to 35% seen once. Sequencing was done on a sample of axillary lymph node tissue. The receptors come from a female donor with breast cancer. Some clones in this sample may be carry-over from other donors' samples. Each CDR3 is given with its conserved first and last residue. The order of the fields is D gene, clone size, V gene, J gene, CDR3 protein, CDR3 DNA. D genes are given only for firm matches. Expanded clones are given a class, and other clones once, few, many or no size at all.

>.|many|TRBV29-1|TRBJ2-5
CSVDNFKETQYF
TGCAGCGTTGACAACTTCAAAGAGACCCAGTACTTC
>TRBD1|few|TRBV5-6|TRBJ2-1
CASSFMGQGYNEQFF
TGTGCCAGCAGCTTTATGGGACAGGGATACAATGAGCAGTTCTTC
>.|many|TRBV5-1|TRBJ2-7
CASSLSSQGHSYEQYF
TGCGCCAGCAGCTTGTCTTCGCAGGGGCACTCCTACGAGCAGTACTTC
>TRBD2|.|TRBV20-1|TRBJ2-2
CSAKRGAGELFF
TGCAGTGCTAAGCGGGGGGCTGGGGAGCTGTTTTTT
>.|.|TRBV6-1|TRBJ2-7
CASSETRLSYEQYF
TGTGCCAGCAGTGAGACCCGCCTCTCCTACGAGCAGTACTTC
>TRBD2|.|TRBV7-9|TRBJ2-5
CASSSGLAGGVETQYF
TGTGCCAGCAGCTCGGGACTAGCGGGGGGAGTGGAGACCCAGTACTTC
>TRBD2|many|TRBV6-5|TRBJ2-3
CASSNSGGVMDTQYF
TGTGCCAGCAGTAATAGCGGGGGGGTTATGGATACGCAGTATTTT
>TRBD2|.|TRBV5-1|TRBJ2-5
CASSYRGDQETQYF
TGTGCCAGCAGCTATCGGGGGGACCAAGAGACCCAGTACTTC
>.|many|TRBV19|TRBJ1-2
CASSIDGESNGYTF
TGTGCCAGTAGTATAGACGGAGAGTCCAATGGCTACACCTTC
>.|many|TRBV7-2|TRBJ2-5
CASSPGRGRGKETQYF
TGTGCCAGCAGCCCCGGGCGGGGCCGAGGCAAAGAGACCCAGTACTTC
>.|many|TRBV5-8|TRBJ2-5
CASSLTEGKETQYF
TGTGCCAGCAGCTTAACTGAAGGGAAAGAGACCCAGTACTTC
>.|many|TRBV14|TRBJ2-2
CASSQARSGELFF
TGTGCCAGCAGCCAAGCTAGATCCGGGGAGCTGTTTTTT
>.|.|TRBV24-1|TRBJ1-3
CATSDSSINSGNTIYF
TGTGCCACCAGTGATTCATCCATCAACTCTGGAAACACCATATATTTT
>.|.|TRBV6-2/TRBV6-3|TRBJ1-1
CASSYQRGRENTEAFF
TGTGCCAGCAGTTACCAGAGGGGACGGGAGAACACTGAAGCTTTCTTT
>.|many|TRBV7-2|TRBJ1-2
CASSQIGGLWDGYTF
TGTGCCAGCAGCCAAATAGGGGGGCTGTGGGATGGCTACACCTTC
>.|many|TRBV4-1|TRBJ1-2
CASSQGTEAYGYTF
TGCGCCAGCAGCCAAGGGACAGAAGCCTATGGCTACACCTTC
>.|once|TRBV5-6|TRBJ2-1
CASRQRDTAPNEQFF
TGTGCCAGCAGACAGCGGGACACGGCCCCCAATGAGCAGTTCTTC
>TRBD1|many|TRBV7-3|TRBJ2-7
CASSRGQAYEQYF
TGTGCCAGCAGCCGCGGACAGGCGTACGAGCAGTACTTC
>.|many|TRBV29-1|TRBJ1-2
CSVTGQRDYGYTF
TGCAGCGTCACAGGGCAGAGGGACTATGGCTACACCTTC
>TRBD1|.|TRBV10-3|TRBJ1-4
CAARDRGENEKLFF
TGTGCCGCACGGGACAGGGGGGAGAATGAAAAACTGTTTTTT
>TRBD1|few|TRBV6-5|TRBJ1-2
CASSYSRRGQREYGYTF
TGTGCCAGCAGTTACTCGAGGAGGGGGCAAAGGGAGTATGGCTACACCTTC
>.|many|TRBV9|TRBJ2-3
CASSPRLSASSQYF
TGTGCCAGCAGCCCCCGTTTGTCGGCCTCCTCGCAGTATTTT
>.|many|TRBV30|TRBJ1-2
CAWSLNYGYTF
TGTGCCTGGAGTTTAAATTATGGCTACACCTTC
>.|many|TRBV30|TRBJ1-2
CAWSEAGPRYTF
TGTGCCTGGAGTGAAGCAGGGCCCCGCTACACCTTC
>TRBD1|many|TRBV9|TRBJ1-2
CASSVERRTGGSYGYTF
TGTGCCAGCAGCGTAGAGCGTCGGACAGGGGGCAGCTATGGCTACACCTTC
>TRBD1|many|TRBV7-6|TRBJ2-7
CASSLVGQEGSEQYF
TGTGCCAGCAGCTTAGTGGGACAGGAGGGATCCGAGCAGTACTTC
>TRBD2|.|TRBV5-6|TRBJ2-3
CASSFLGPAGSTDTQYF
TGTGCCAGCAGCTTCCTGGGGCCAGCGGGAAGCACAGATACGCAGTATTTT
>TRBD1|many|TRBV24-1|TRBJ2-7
CATSAGVDRGRGEQYF
TGTGCCACCAGTGCCGGCGTCGACAGGGGGCGGGGGGAGCAGTACTTC
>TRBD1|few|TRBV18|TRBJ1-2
CASSSGQGNYGYTF
TGTGCCAGCTCATCCGGACAGGGTAACTATGGCTACACCTTC
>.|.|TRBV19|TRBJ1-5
CASSIVGGNQPQHF
TGTGCCAGTAGTATTGTCGGGGGCAATCAGCCCCAGCATTTT
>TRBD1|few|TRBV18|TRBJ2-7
CASSPGSGGAAHEQYF
TGTGCCAGCTCACCGGGTTCAGGGGGCGCCGCCCACGAGCAGTACTTC
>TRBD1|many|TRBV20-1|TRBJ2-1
CSAGDSYSYNEQFF
TGCAGTGCTGGGGACAGTTACTCCTACAATGAGCAGTTCTTC
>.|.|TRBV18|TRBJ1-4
CASSPWQGSDEKLFF
TGTGCCAGCTCACCTTGGCAGGGAAGCGATGAAAAACTGTTTTTT
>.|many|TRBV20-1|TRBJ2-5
CSARRGAAQETQYF
TGCAGTGCTAGGAGGGGAGCAGCCCAAGAGACCCAGTACTTC
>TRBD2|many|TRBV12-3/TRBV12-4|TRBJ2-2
CASSFGTGGTGELFF
TGTGCCAGCAGTTTCGGGACGGGAGGGACCGGGGAGCTGTTTTTT
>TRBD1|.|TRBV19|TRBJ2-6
CASNPPGQFSGANVLTF
TGTGCCAGTAACCCCCCGGGACAGTTCTCTGGGGCCAACGTCCTGACTTTC
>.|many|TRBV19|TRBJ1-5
CASSSREGQPQHF
TGTGCCAGTAGTTCCAGGGAAGGTCAGCCCCAGCATTTT
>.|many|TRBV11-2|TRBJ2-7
CASSLGDLNNYEQYF
TGTGCCAGCAGCCTAGGCGACCTAAACAACTACGAGCAGTACTTC
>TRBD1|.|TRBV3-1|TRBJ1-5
CASSLRDSDQPQHF
TGTGCCAGCAGTCTCCGGGACAGCGATCAGCCCCAGCATTTT
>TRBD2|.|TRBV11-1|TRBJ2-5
CASSFVLAALGETQYF
TGTGCCAGCAGCTTCGTGCTAGCGGCGCTGGGGGAGACCCAGTACTTC
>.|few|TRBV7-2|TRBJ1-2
CASSEGGRVGYTF
TGTGCCAGCAGCGAAGGTGGCAGGGTAGGCTACACCTTC